This TCR beta chain was sequenced for a study of T cells in Graves' hyperthyroidism and ophthalmopathy. This clonotype was counted ten times or more. A read error may account for a junction end that differs from germline. This CDR3 is 14 amino acids long. CDR1 and CDR2 from the germline V gene are LGHNA and YSLEER. Uncontrolled infection, other autoimmune disease, pregnancy and lactation each barred patients from inclusion. RNA transcripts provided the source from which TCR beta CDR3 regions were amplified. An initial round of RT-PCR targeting the TCR CDR3 relied on the HTBI primer set. Each CDR3 protein is one row after TCRdb ran MiXCR on the multiplex PCR reads. Found here are about 700,000 distinct CDR3 sequences, 12% to 15% of them singletons; the top ten hold 10%.

The chain combines TRBV4-3 with TRBJ2-7; D not resolved. Sequencing was carried out using blood. This TCR derives from a woman between 18 and 29 years old with Graves' hyperthyroidism. CDR3 DNA sequence: TGTGCCAGCAGCCAAGATCTGGGCTCCTACGAGCAGTACTTC. This sequence encodes CASSQDLGSYEQYF.